The next 18 T cell receptor beta chains were all read from a single sample in a study of shared clonotypes between healthy human individuals. Assay: immunoSEQ multiplex PCR; the TCRdb copy retains only in-frame clones and omits some. The sample has around 2,000,000 clones; about 95% are singletons. Naive CD8 cells lacked CD45RO, underwent positive selection for CCR7 and left out terminally differentiated effector memory CD45RA+ cells. The sequenced sample was naive CD8+ T cells sorted from blood. These TCRs come from a young man in good health.

Here the CDR3 reads CSVETGVPNTEAFF. CDR3 DNA sequence: TGCAGCGTTGAGACCGGAGTCCCGAACACTGAAGCTTTCTTT. The chain combines TRBV29-1 with TRBJ1-1; D is uncertain. The CDR3 covers 14 residues. Trimming shortened V by 3 bases and J by 1 base, and 12 bases separated the two germline ends. Looked up from germline, CDR1 is SQVTM and CDR2 is ANQGSEA.

The V gene is TRBV29-1, the J gene TRBJ1-4; no clear D. CDR1 is SQVTM, CDR2 ANQGSEA, per germline. The CDR3 has 13 amino acids. V was trimmed by 7 bases and J by 4 bases, leaving 13 bases between them. The DNA for the CDR3 is TGCAGCGCCTCAGGTTCTTATAATGAAAAACTGTTTTTT. It translates to CSASGSYNEKLFF.

This clone was detected only once. This CDR3 reads CASSFFNSGGPQETQYF. The CDR3, as DNA: TGTGCCAGCAGTTTTTTTAATAGCGGGGGGCCACAAGAGACCCAGTACTTC. The chain uses TRBV28 and TRBJ2-5; TRBD2 agrees at 10 bases. J gave up 2 bases and V 3 bases, and 9 bases lay outside the gene matches. Per germline, CDR1 MDHEN and CDR2 SYDVKM. The CDR3 runs to 17 residues.

The V gene is TRBV2, the J gene TRBJ1-2, with 7 bases identical to TRBD1. This CDR3 contains 15 residues. After removal of 2 bases from V and 3 bases from J, the junction contained 6 bases not matched to a gene. CDR1 SNHLY and CDR2 FYNNEI come from the germline V gene. CDR3: CASSEWAGGDYGYTF. The CDR3 nucleotides read TGTGCCAGCAGTGAATGGGCAGGGGGAGACTATGGCTACACCTTC.

This clone came up a few times. Different DNA sequences within this sample yield the same CDR3. The chain employs TRBV19 and TRBJ2-7, with D hard to call. Per germline, CDR1 LNHDA and CDR2 SQIVND (reference sequence). V dropped 1 base and J dropped 1 base, with 5 bases sitting between them. The CDR3 contains 13 residues. The CDR3 DNA follows: TGTGCCAGTAGTATAGGCAGATCCTACGAGCAGTACTTC. Protein sequence: CASSIGRSYEQYF.

This clone was found once. The V call is TRBV7-9, the J call TRBJ2-1; D call uncertain. CDR1 is SEHNR, CDR2 FQNEAQ, per germline (reference sequence). The CDR3 consists of 12 residues. The V end lost 5 bases, the J end lost 6 bases, and 8 bases lay between the germline ends. This chain's CDR3 is CASSVPANEQFF. DNA of the CDR3: TGTGCCAGCAGCGTCCCCGCCAATGAGCAGTTCTTC.

The V gene is TRBV5-6, the J gene TRBJ1-2; D unresolved. There are 13 residues in the CDR3. Germline CDR1 reads SGHDT; CDR2 reads YYEEEE. Trimming took off 2 bases at V and 4 bases at J, with 9 bases between the two ends. The CDR3 DNA follows: TGTGCCAGCAGCTTAACCGAAATCTATGGCTACACCTTC. This encodes CASSLTEIYGYTF.

This clone was observed a single time. The V gene is TRBV28, the J gene TRBJ2-7, with TRBD1 matching 9 bases. J gave up 3 bases and V 6 bases, and 9 bases lay outside the gene matches. This CDR3 has 15 residues. Germline V gives CDR1 MDHEN, CDR2 SYDVKM. CDR3 sequence reads: CASSSPRTGVYEQYF. The CDR3 bases are TGTGCCAGCAGCAGTCCCCGGACAGGGGTCTACGAGCAGTACTTC. Based on the CDR3 plus reference TRBV28 and TRBJ2-7, the full variable domain is DVKVTQSSRYLVKRTGEKVFLECVQDMDHENMFWYRQDPGLGLRLIYFSYDVKMKEKGDIPEGYSVSREKKERFSLILESASTNQTSMYLCASSSPRTGVYEQYFGPGTRLTVT.

Regarding this clone: The same CDR3 also results from other DNA sequences found in this sample. The genes are TRBV4-3 and TRBJ2-7; 10 bases line up with TRBD2. This CDR3 has 15 residues. Per the germline V gene, CDR1 is LGHNA and CDR2 is YSLEER. V trimming: 1 base; J trimming: 2 bases; junction bases outside the gene matches: 2. CDR3 amino acids: CASSQGLAGTYEQYF. The CDR3 DNA sequence: TGCGCCAGCAGCCAAGGACTAGCGGGTACCTACGAGCAGTACTTC.

The chain uses TRBV5-1 and TRBJ2-2; 14 nucleotides line up with TRBD2. Germline V gene lookup returns CDR1 SGHRS and CDR2 YFSETQ. V trimming: 0 bases; J trimming: 5 bases; junction bases outside the gene matches: 3. The CDR3 consists of 17 residues. CDR3 in amino acids: CASSLVGLAGVTGELFF. CDR3 nucleotide sequence: TGCGCCAGCAGCTTGGTGGGACTAGCGGGGGTGACCGGGGAGCTGTTTTTT.

V is TRBV27 and J is TRBJ2-3, with D tentatively TRBD2 (6 bases). This CDR3 comprises 18 residues. Germline V gene lookup returns CDR1 MNHEY and CDR2 SMNVEV (reference sequence). V shed 3 bases and J shed 3 bases, with 22 bases lying between them. In DNA, the CDR3 is TGTGCCAGCAGTTTGGGGGGACCTTGGGCAGGACTTACAGATACGCAGTATTTT. It yields the protein CASSLGGPWAGLTDTQYF.

The chain employs TRBV2 and TRBJ2-2; 7 bases fit TRBD2. With V trimmed by 7 bases and J by 6 bases, 8 bases remained unmatched. Per germline, CDR1 SNHLY and CDR2 FYNNEI. The CDR3 is 14 residues long. CDR3 nucleotide sequence: TGTGCCAGCATCCCCAACGGGGGGTCCGGGGAGCTGTTTTTT. This translates into CASIPNGGSGELFF.

The chain uses TRBV10-3 and TRBJ1-1; D remains unclear. The CDR3 is 15 residues long. Trimming took off 2 bases at V and 2 bases at J, with 12 bases between the two ends. The germline CDR1 and CDR2 sequences are ENHRY and SYGVKD. The DNA for the CDR3 is TGTGCCATCAGTGAGAACGTGGGCGGCAACACTGAAGCTTTCTTT. Protein sequence: CAISENVGGNTEAFF.

The chain carries TRBV29-1 and TRBJ2-2; perhaps TRBD1 as D (5 bases). This CDR3 contains 13 residues. V shed 5 bases and J shed 1 base, with 8 bases lying between them. Per germline, CDR1 SQVTM and CDR2 ANQGSEA. The CDR3 DNA reads as TGCAGCGTTATTCAGGGGAACACCGGGGAGCTGTTTTTT. It yields the protein CSVIQGNTGELFF.

The rearrangement links TRBV5-4 to TRBJ2-7, with 7 bases identical to TRBD1. The CDR3 has 15 residues. Germline trimming cut 1 base from V and 4 bases from J; bases unmatched to any gene: 8. CDR1 and CDR2 (germline): SGHNT, YYREEE (reference sequence). The CDR3 nucleotides are TGTGCCAGCAGCTTGCCGCCCGGGACAGAGTACGAGCAGTACTTC. Its protein product is CASSLPPGTEYEQYF.

This clone was detected only once. The chain recombines TRBV13 with TRBJ2-3; D is unresolved. This CDR3 comprises 15 residues. The ends were cut back, 5 bases at V and 1 base at J, with 13 bases in the middle. Germline loops: CDR1 PRHDT, CDR2 FYEKMQ (reference sequence). CDR3 region: CASSIPDTGTDTQYF. For the CDR3, the DNA is TGTGCCAGCAGCATACCCGACACGGGCACAGATACGCAGTATTTT. The whole variable domain, remainder taken from reference TRBV13 and TRBJ2-3, is AAGVIQSPRHLIKEKRETATLKCYPIPRHDTVYWYQQGPGQDPQFLISFYEKMQSDKGSIPDRFSAQQFSDYHSELNMSSLELGDSALYFCASSIPDTGTDTQYFGPGTRLTVL.

The gene calls are TRBV7-6 and TRBJ2-7; tentatively, D is TRBD1 (5 bases). V was shortened by 1 base and J by 3 bases, with 10 bases between the two germline ends. There are 14 residues in the CDR3. CDR1 is SGHVS, CDR2 FNYEAQ, per germline. The CDR3 DNA follows: TGTGCCAGCAGCTTAGGGGCAGGGCTCTACGAGCAGTACTTC. This codes for CASSLGAGLYEQYF.

The chain uses TRBV28 and TRBJ2-7, with 10 bases that match TRBD1. V trimming: 5 bases; J trimming: 2 bases; junction bases outside the gene matches: 9. CDR1 is MDHEN, CDR2 SYDVKM, per germline. CDR3 size: 16 residues. CDR3 in DNA: TGTGCCAGCAGTCCGCGTTGGGACAGGGGTACCTACGAGCAGTACTTC. This sequence encodes CASSPRWDRGTYEQYF.